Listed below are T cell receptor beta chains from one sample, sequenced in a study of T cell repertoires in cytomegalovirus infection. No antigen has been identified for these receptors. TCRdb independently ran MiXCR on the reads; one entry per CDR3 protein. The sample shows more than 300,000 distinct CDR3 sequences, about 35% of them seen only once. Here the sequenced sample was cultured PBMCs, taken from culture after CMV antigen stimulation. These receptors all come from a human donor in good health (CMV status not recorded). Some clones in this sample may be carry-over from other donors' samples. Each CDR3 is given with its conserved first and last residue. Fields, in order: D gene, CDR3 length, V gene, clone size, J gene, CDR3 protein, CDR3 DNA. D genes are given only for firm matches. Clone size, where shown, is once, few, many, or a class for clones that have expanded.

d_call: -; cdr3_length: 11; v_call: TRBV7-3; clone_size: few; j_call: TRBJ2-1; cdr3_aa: CASSFLLEQFF; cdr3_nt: TGTGCCAGCAGCTTCCTTCTTGAACAGTTCTTC
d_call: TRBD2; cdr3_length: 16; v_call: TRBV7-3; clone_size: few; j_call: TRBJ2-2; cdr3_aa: CASSLVGLADTGELFF; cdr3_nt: TGTGCCAGCAGCTTAGTTGGGCTAGCGGACACCGGGGAGCTGTTTTTT
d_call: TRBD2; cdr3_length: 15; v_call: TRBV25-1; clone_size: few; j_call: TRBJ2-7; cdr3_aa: CASSGTSGTQYEQYF; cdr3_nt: TGTGCCAGCAGTGGGACTAGCGGGACACAGTACGAGCAGTACTTC
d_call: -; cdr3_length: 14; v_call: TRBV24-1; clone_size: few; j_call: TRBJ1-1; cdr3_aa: CATRAGGMNTEAFF; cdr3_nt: TGTGCCACCAGGGCCGGGGGAATGAACACTGAAGCTTTCTTT
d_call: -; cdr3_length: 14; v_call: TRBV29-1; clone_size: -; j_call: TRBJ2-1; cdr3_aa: CSVEGETFYNEQFF; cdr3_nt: TGCAGCGTTGAAGGGGAGACCTTCTACAATGAGCAGTTCTTC
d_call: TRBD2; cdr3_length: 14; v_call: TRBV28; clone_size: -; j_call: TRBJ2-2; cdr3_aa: CASRRAGGNGELFF; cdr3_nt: TGTGCCAGCAGGCGAGCGGGAGGAAACGGGGAGCTGTTTTTT
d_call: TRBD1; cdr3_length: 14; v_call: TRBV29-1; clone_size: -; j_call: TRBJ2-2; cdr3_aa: CSVSGTANTGELFF; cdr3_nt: TGCAGCGTGTCCGGGACAGCGAACACCGGGGAGCTGTTTTTT
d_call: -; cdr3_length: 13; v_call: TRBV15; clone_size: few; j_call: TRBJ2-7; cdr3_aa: CATSRVLTDQQYF; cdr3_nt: TGTGCCACCAGCAGAGTCTTGACAGACCAGCAGTACTTC
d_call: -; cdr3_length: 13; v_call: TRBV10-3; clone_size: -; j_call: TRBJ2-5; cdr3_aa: CAISRPGQETQYF; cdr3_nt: TGTGCCATCAGTAGACCGGGGCAAGAGACCCAGTACTTC
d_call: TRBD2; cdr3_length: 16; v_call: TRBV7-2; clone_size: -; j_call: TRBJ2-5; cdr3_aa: CASRSGLAGGQETQYF; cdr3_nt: TGTGCCAGCAGATCGGGACTAGCGGGAGGACAAGAGACCCAGTACTTC
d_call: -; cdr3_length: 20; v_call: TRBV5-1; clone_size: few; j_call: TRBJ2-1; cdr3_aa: CASSPTNDRFYHGRFYEQFF; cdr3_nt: TGCGCCAGCAGCCCTACGAACGACAGGTTCTATCACGGGAGATTCTATGAGCAGTTCTTC
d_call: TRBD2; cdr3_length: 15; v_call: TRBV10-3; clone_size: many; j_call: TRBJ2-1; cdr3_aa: CAIREGLAGGDEQFF; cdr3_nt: TGTGCCATCAGAGAAGGACTAGCGGGAGGCGATGAGCAGTTCTTC
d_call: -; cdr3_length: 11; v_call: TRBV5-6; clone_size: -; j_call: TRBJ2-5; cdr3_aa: CANSFMETQYF; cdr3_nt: TGTGCCAACAGCTTTATGGAGACCCAGTACTTC
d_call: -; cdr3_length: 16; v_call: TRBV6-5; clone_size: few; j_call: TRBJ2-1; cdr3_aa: CASSYRRGVPYNEQFF; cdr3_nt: TGTGCCAGCAGTTACCGGAGGGGGGTCCCCTACAATGAGCAGTTCTTC
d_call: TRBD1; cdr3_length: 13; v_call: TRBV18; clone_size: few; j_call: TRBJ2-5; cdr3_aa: CASNRDRQETQYF; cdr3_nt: TGTGCCAGCAACCGGGACAGGCAAGAGACCCAGTACTTC
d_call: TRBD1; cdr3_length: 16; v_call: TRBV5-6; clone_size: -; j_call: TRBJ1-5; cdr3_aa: CASSLTGTASNQPQHF; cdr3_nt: TGTGCCAGCAGCCTGACCGGGACAGCTAGCAATCAGCCCCAGCATTTT
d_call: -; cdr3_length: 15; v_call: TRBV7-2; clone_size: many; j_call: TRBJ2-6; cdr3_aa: CASSLGGSGANVLTF; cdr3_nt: TGTGCCAGCAGCCTAGGGGGATCTGGGGCCAACGTCCTGACTTTC
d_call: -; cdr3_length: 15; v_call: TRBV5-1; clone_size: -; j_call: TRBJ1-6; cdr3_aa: CASSLAETYNSPLHF; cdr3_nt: TGCGCCAGCAGCTTGGCGGAAACCTATAATTCACCCCTCCACTTT
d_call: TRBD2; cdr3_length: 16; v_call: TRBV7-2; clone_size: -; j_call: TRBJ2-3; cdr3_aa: CASSFLAGGLTDTQYF; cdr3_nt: TGTGCCAGCAGCTTTCTAGCGGGAGGATTGACAGATACGCAGTATTTT
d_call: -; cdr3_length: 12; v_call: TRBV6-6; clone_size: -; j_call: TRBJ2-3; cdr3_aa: CASSHRPDTQYF; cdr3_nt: TGTGCCAGCAGTCATCGCCCAGATACGCAGTATTTT
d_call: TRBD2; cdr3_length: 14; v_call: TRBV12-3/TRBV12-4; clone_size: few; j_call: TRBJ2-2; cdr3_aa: CASTAGTTRGELFF; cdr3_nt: TGTGCCAGCACCGCCGGGACTACCCGCGGGGAGCTGTTTTTT
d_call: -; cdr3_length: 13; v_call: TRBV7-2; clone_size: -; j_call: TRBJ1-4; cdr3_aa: CASSLSGVEKLFF; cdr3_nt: TGTGCCAGCAGCTTATCAGGGGTTGAAAAACTGTTTTTT
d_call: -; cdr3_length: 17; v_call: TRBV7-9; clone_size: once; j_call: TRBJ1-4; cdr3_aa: CASSSGRESPTNEKLFF; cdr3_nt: TGTGCCAGCAGCTCCGGACGGGAGAGCCCAACTAATGAAAAACTGTTTTTT
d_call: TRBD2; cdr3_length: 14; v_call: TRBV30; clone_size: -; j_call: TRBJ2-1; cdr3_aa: CAWVPGLSSNEQFF; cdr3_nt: TGTGCCTGGGTGCCGGGACTATCTAGCAATGAGCAGTTCTTC
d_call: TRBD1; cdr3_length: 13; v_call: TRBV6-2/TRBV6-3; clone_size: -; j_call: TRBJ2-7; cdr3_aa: CATRVTGGYEQYF; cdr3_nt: TGTGCCACCCGGGTGACAGGGGGCTACGAGCAGTACTTC
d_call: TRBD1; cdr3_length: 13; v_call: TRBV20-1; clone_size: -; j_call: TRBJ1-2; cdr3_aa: CSASDDRAYGYTF; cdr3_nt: TGCAGTGCTAGCGACGACAGGGCCTATGGCTACACCTTC